This is a list of T cell receptor beta chains from one sample in a study of shared clonotypes between healthy human individuals. Libraries were prepared by immunoSEQ multiplex PCR; TCRdb keeps only in-frame clonotypes and omits some of them. This table has millions of clones, approximately 95% appearing once. Material for sequencing was naive CD4+ T cells sorted from blood. These receptor sequences come from a man younger than 35 in good health. Each CDR3 is given with its conserved first and last residue. D genes are given only for firm matches. Only part of the rows carry a size: once, few, many, or a class if the clone is expanded.

d_call: .; clone_size: .; v_call: TRBV5-1; j_call: TRBJ2-7; cdr3_aa: CASRATEFSYEQYF; cdr3_nt: TGCGCCAGCCGGGCGACGGAATTCTCCTACGAGCAGTACTTC
d_call: TRBD2; clone_size: .; v_call: TRBV9; j_call: TRBJ2-5; cdr3_aa: CASSATSSGTQYF; cdr3_nt: TGTGCCAGCAGCGCGACTAGCTCGGGGACCCAGTACTTC
d_call: TRBD1; clone_size: .; v_call: TRBV7-9; j_call: TRBJ1-2; cdr3_aa: CASSWAGQGNYGYTF; cdr3_nt: TGTGCCAGCAGCTGGGCGGGACAGGGGAACTATGGCTACACCTTC
d_call: .; clone_size: .; v_call: TRBV5-4; j_call: TRBJ1-6; cdr3_aa: CASSLLGGPFNSPLHF; cdr3_nt: TGTGCCAGCAGCTTGTTGGGAGGGCCTTTTAATTCACCCCTCCACTTT
d_call: .; clone_size: .; v_call: TRBV30; j_call: TRBJ2-2; cdr3_aa: CAWSRLRANTGELFF; cdr3_nt: TGTGCCTGGAGTAGGCTCAGGGCGAACACCGGGGAGCTGTTTTTT
d_call: .; clone_size: .; v_call: TRBV2; j_call: TRBJ2-2; cdr3_aa: CASTRRGQVNTGELFF; cdr3_nt: TGTGCCAGCACCCGTCGGGGTCAGGTGAACACCGGGGAGCTGTTTTTT
d_call: TRBD2; clone_size: .; v_call: TRBV7-6; j_call: TRBJ2-7; cdr3_aa: CASSPSGGSYEQYF; cdr3_nt: TGTGCCAGCAGTCCTAGCGGGGGGAGCTACGAGCAGTACTTC
d_call: .; clone_size: .; v_call: TRBV2; j_call: TRBJ2-7; cdr3_aa: CASRWSSYEQYF; cdr3_nt: TGTGCCAGCAGGTGGAGTTCCTACGAGCAGTACTTC
d_call: .; clone_size: once; v_call: TRBV7-9; j_call: TRBJ2-6; cdr3_aa: CASSLRRRGSGANVLTF; cdr3_nt: TGTGCCAGCAGCTTACGAAGAAGGGGTTCTGGGGCCAACGTCCTGACTTTC
d_call: .; clone_size: many; v_call: TRBV15; j_call: TRBJ2-7; cdr3_aa: CATSRDLLGGQDF; cdr3_nt: TGTGCCACCAGCAGAGATCTACTCGGGGGGCAAGACTTC
d_call: .; clone_size: .; v_call: TRBV15; j_call: TRBJ2-7; cdr3_aa: CATSRDQASYEQYF; cdr3_nt: TGTGCCACCAGCAGAGATCAGGCCTCCTACGAGCAGTACTTC
d_call: .; clone_size: .; v_call: TRBV18; j_call: TRBJ2-3; cdr3_aa: CASSPPRVVRQYF; cdr3_nt: TGTGCCAGCTCACCACCTAGGGTGGTAAGGCAGTATTTT
d_call: TRBD2; clone_size: .; v_call: TRBV7-2; j_call: TRBJ2-7; cdr3_aa: CASSPTGGGSYEQYF; cdr3_nt: TGTGCCAGCAGCCCGACGGGCGGGGGCTCCTACGAGCAGTACTTC
d_call: .; clone_size: .; v_call: TRBV7-2; j_call: TRBJ2-2; cdr3_aa: CASSLYLRELFF; cdr3_nt: TGTGCCAGCAGCTTATATTTGAGGGAGCTGTTTTTT
d_call: TRBD1; clone_size: .; v_call: TRBV30; j_call: TRBJ1-4; cdr3_aa: CAWSTGAGNEKLFF; cdr3_nt: TGTGCCTGGAGCACAGGGGCGGGTAATGAAAAACTGTTTTTT
d_call: .; clone_size: few; v_call: TRBV5-1; j_call: TRBJ2-5; cdr3_aa: CASSLASEGETQYF; cdr3_nt: TGCGCCAGCAGCTTGGCCTCGGAGGGGGAGACCCAGTACTTC
d_call: .; clone_size: .; v_call: TRBV10-3; j_call: TRBJ1-4; cdr3_aa: CAISEFRNEKLFF; cdr3_nt: TGTGCCATCAGTGAGTTCCGGAATGAAAAACTGTTTTTT
d_call: .; clone_size: once; v_call: TRBV9; j_call: TRBJ2-2; cdr3_aa: CASSVTGTGELFF; cdr3_nt: TGTGCCAGCAGCGTAACAGGGACCGGGGAGCTGTTTTTT
d_call: .; clone_size: .; v_call: TRBV11-2; j_call: TRBJ1-1; cdr3_aa: CASSLGSAGRVTEAFF; cdr3_nt: TGTGCCAGCAGCTTAGGGTCCGCAGGTCGCGTCACTGAAGCTTTCTTT
d_call: .; clone_size: .; v_call: TRBV14; j_call: TRBJ2-7; cdr3_aa: CASSQAAVYEQYF; cdr3_nt: TGTGCCAGCAGCCAAGCAGCAGTCTACGAGCAGTACTTC
d_call: TRBD2; clone_size: .; v_call: TRBV9; j_call: TRBJ2-2; cdr3_aa: CASSVGSSGTKNTGELFF; cdr3_nt: TGTGCCAGCAGCGTAGGTTCTAGCGGGACAAAGAACACCGGGGAGCTGTTTTTT
d_call: .; clone_size: .; v_call: TRBV5-8; j_call: TRBJ2-4; cdr3_aa: CASNRRVKNIQYF; cdr3_nt: TGTGCCAGCAACAGAAGGGTCAAAAACATTCAGTACTTC
d_call: .; clone_size: .; v_call: TRBV2; j_call: TRBJ2-7; cdr3_aa: CASNRDKLYEQYF; cdr3_nt: TGTGCCAGCAATAGGGATAAACTATACGAGCAGTACTTC
d_call: .; clone_size: .; v_call: TRBV6-5; j_call: TRBJ1-2; cdr3_aa: CASSPRGVANYGYTF; cdr3_nt: TGTGCCAGCAGTCCGAGGGGCGTAGCTAACTATGGCTACACCTTC
d_call: .; clone_size: .; v_call: TRBV7-2; j_call: TRBJ2-2; cdr3_aa: CASSNTGELFF; cdr3_nt: TGTGCCAGCAGTAACACCGGGGAGCTGTTTTTT
d_call: TRBD1; clone_size: once; v_call: TRBV29-1; j_call: TRBJ1-2; cdr3_aa: CSVGPGTGVYTF; cdr3_nt: TGCAGCGTGGGACCGGGGACAGGGGTCTACACCTTC
d_call: TRBD2; clone_size: .; v_call: TRBV29-1; j_call: TRBJ2-1; cdr3_aa: CSAWREGLGTNEQFF; cdr3_nt: TGCAGTGCGTGGCGGGAGGGCCTAGGAACCAATGAGCAGTTCTTC
d_call: TRBD1; clone_size: .; v_call: TRBV25-1; j_call: TRBJ2-5; cdr3_aa: CASSDSRGLETQYF; cdr3_nt: TGTGCCAGCAGTGATTCGAGGGGGCTGGAGACCCAGTACTTC
d_call: .; clone_size: .; v_call: TRBV7-3; j_call: TRBJ2-3; cdr3_aa: CASSSDGLSTDTQYF; cdr3_nt: TGTGCCAGCAGCTCGGACGGACTCTCTACAGATACGCAGTATTTT
d_call: .; clone_size: .; v_call: TRBV5-4; j_call: TRBJ1-1; cdr3_aa: CASSLTLGGGTEAFF; cdr3_nt: TGTGCCAGCAGCTTGACCTTGGGGGGAGGCACTGAAGCTTTCTTT
d_call: TRBD1; clone_size: .; v_call: TRBV6-7; j_call: TRBJ1-1; cdr3_aa: CASSLSGGPIGTAEAFF; cdr3_nt: TGTGCCAGCAGTTTGTCAGGGGGCCCTATTGGTACCGCTGAAGCTTTCTTT
d_call: TRBD1; clone_size: .; v_call: TRBV11-2; j_call: TRBJ1-4; cdr3_aa: CASSLDRAAANEKLFF; cdr3_nt: TGTGCCAGCAGCTTGGACAGGGCCGCGGCTAATGAAAAACTGTTTTTT
d_call: .; clone_size: few; v_call: TRBV5-1; j_call: TRBJ2-3; cdr3_aa: CASRTGAQSTDTQYF; cdr3_nt: TGCGCCAGCAGAACGGGGGCCCAAAGCACAGATACGCAGTATTTT
d_call: TRBD1; clone_size: .; v_call: TRBV18; j_call: TRBJ1-4; cdr3_aa: CASSHRGSDEKLFF; cdr3_nt: TGTGCCAGCTCGCACAGGGGGTCTGATGAAAAACTGTTTTTT
d_call: TRBD2; clone_size: .; v_call: TRBV5-4; j_call: TRBJ2-5; cdr3_aa: CASSLNRGGAETQYF; cdr3_nt: TGTGCCAGCAGCCTCAACCGGGGGGGCGCTGAGACCCAGTACTTC
d_call: .; clone_size: .; v_call: TRBV7-2; j_call: TRBJ1-6; cdr3_aa: CASSFGYNSPLHF; cdr3_nt: TGTGCCAGCAGCTTTGGCTATAATTCACCCCTCCACTTT
d_call: TRBD2; clone_size: once; v_call: TRBV7-2; j_call: TRBJ2-3; cdr3_aa: CASSSGLARSTDTQYF; cdr3_nt: TGTGCCAGCAGCTCGGGACTAGCGAGAAGCACAGATACGCAGTATTTT
d_call: .; clone_size: .; v_call: TRBV4-1; j_call: TRBJ1-1; cdr3_aa: CASSPVSTGIAEAFF; cdr3_nt: TGCGCCAGCAGCCCCGTAAGCACAGGGATCGCTGAAGCTTTCTTT
d_call: TRBD2; clone_size: .; v_call: TRBV5-1; j_call: TRBJ2-7; cdr3_aa: CASSLGAGGRSYEQYF; cdr3_nt: TGCGCCAGCAGCTTAGGAGCGGGAGGGCGCTCCTACGAGCAGTACTTC
d_call: TRBD2; clone_size: .; v_call: TRBV30; j_call: TRBJ2-3; cdr3_aa: CAWILTGGTDTQYF; cdr3_nt: TGTGCCTGGATTTTGACGGGAGGTACAGATACGCAGTATTTT